This T cell receptor beta chain was documented in a study of T cell responses to AZD1222 COVID-19 vaccine. Findings and caveats of the study: Seropositive AZD1222 recipients at baseline numbered only six or seven.

Comment on this clone: Its antigen is unknown.

There are 16 residues in the CDR3. Trimming removed 4 bases from V and 5 bases from J; junction bases left unmatched: 9. Germline V gene sequence: CDR1 MGHRA, CDR2 YSYEKL. The assay was immunoSEQ multiplex PCR, and TCRdb's table has in-frame clones only and misses some. This table has nearly 200,000 clones, approximately 95% appearing once. The source of this sequence is an adult who received the AZD1222 COVID-19 vaccine. The rearrangement links TRBV4-1 to TRBJ2-5; TRBD2 agrees at 11 bases. Sequencing was performed on peripheral blood, taken 28 days after the second AZD1222 dose. As DNA, the CDR3 is TGCGCCAGCAGCCCCCCGGGACTAGCGGACGGGGAGACCCAGTACTTC. As protein: CASSPPGLADGETQYF.